This T cell receptor beta chain derives from a study of T cells expressing NK-cell markers. Per the germline V gene, CDR1 is KGHDR and CDR2 is SFDVKD. This CDR3 spans 18 amino acids. To note about this clonotype: Its specificity is unknown.

TCRdb re-called the 5' RACE reads; one entry per CDR3 protein, DNA not given. Its table records about 180,000 distinct CDR3 sequences. Study-wide findings and caveats: Dominant NKG2C+ clonotypes in roughly six donors made up 1.0-7.0% of CD8+ T cells.

V is TRBV24-1 and J is TRBJ2-1; TCRdb reports TRBD1, a call that lacks DNA to check it against. Sequenced: blood T cells: a sorted CD56 or NKG2C T cell subset, CD4+ or CD8+ T cells, or bulk PBMC T cells (not recorded which). The receptor was isolated from a man aged 18 to 69 in good health. CDR3 region: CATSDFRTGVSYYNEQFF.